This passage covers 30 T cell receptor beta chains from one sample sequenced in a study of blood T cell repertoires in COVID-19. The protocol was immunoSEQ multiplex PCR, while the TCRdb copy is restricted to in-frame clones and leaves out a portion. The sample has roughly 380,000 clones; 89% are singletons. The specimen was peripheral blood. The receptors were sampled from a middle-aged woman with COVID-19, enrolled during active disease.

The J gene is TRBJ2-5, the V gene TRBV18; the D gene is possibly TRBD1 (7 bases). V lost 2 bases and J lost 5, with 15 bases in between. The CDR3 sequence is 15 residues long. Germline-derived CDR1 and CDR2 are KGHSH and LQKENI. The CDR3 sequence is CASSPLEGAGETQYF. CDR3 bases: TGTGCCAGCTCACCATTGGAGGGGGCTGGGGAGACCCAGTACTTC. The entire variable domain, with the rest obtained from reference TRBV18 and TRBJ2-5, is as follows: NAGVMQNPRHLVRRRGQEARLRCSPMKGHSHVYWYRQLPEEGLKFMVYLQKENIIDESGMPKERFSAEFPKEGPSILRIQQVVRGDSAAYFCASSPLEGAGETQYFGPGTRLLVL.

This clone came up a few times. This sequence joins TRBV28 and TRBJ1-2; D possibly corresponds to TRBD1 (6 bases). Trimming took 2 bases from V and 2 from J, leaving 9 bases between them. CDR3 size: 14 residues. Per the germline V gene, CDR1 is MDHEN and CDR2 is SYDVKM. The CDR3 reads CASSLNRVNYGYTF. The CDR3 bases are TGTGCCAGCAGTTTAAACAGGGTCAACTATGGCTACACCTTC.

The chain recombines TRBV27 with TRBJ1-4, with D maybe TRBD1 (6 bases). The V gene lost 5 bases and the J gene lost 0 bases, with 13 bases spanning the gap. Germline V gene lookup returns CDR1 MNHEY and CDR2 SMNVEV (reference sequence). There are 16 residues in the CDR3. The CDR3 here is CASSPGQFATNEKLFF. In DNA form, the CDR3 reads TGTGCCAGCAGTCCAGGACAGTTTGCAACTAATGAAAAACTGTTTTTT.

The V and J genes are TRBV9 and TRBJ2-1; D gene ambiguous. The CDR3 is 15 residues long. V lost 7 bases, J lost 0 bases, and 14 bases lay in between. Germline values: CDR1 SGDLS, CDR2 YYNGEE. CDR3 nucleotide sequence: TGTGCCAGCGGCGGAAGCCCAAGCTCCTACAATGAGCAGTTCTTC. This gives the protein CASGGSPSSYNEQFF.

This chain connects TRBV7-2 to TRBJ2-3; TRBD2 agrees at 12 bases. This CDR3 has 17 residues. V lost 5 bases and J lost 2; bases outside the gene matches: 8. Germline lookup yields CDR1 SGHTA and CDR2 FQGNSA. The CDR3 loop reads CASSRRTSGVFTDTQYF. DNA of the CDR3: TGTGCCAGCAGCCGCCGGACTAGCGGGGTTTTCACAGATACGCAGTATTTT.

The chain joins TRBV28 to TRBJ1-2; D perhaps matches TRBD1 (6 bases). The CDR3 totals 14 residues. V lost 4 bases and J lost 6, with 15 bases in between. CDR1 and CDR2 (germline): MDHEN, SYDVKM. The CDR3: CASSSLDSFDGYTF. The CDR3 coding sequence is TGTGCCAGCAGTTCTCTGGACAGTTTCGATGGCTACACCTTC.

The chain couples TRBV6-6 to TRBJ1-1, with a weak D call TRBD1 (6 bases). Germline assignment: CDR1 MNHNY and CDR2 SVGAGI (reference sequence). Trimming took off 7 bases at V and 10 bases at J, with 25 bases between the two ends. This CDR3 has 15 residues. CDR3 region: CASTLVVGAGAGAFF. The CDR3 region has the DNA TGTGCCAGCACCCTTGTTGTGGGGGCTGGGGCTGGAGCTTTCTTT.

The CDR3 spells CASRTPLGNNQPQHF. The CDR3 nucleotides are TGTGCCAGCCGGACTCCCCTAGGGAACAATCAGCCCCAGCATTTT. The chain has TRBV28 and TRBJ1-5; D is uncertain. The CDR3 spans 15 residues. The germline V and J ends were trimmed by 8 bases and 3 bases, with 17 bases remaining between them. Germline values: CDR1 MDHEN, CDR2 SYDVKM.

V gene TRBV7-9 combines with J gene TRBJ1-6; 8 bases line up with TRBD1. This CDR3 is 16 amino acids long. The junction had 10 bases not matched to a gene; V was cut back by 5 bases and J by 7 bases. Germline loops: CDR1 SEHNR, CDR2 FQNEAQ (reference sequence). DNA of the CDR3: TGTGCCAGCAGCAGAGAGACAGGGGTTTCAAATTCACCCCTCCACTTT. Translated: CASSRETGVSNSPLHF.

The CDR3 here is CAWTLAQGAYNSPLHF. The DNA of the CDR3 is TGTGCCTGGACTTTAGCGCAGGGGGCCTATAATTCACCCCTCCACTTT. This rearrangement joins TRBV30 to TRBJ1-6; 7 bases line up with TRBD1. The CDR3 contains 16 residues. Germline CDR1 and CDR2: GTSNPN and SVGIG (reference sequence). With 4 bases clipped from V and 2 bases from J, the junction kept 8 bases outside the gene matches.

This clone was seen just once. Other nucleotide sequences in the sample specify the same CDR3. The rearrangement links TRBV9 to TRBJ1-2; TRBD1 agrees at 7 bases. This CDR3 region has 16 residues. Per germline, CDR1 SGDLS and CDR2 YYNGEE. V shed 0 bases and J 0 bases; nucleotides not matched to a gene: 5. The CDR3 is CASSVEDRPSNYGYTF. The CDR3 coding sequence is TGTGCCAGCAGCGTAGAGGACAGGCCATCTAACTATGGCTACACCTTC.

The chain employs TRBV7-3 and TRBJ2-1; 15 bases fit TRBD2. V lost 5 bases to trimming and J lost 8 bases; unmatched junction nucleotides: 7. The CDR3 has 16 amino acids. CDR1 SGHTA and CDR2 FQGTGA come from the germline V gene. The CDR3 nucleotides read TGTGCCAGCAGCCCGAGGACTAGCGGGAGGGCCCATGAGCAGTTCTTC. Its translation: CASSPRTSGRAHEQFF. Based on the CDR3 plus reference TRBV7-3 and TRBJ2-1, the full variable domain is GAGVSQTPSNKVTEKGKYVELRCDPISGHTALYWYRQSLGQGPEFLIYFQGTGAADDSGLPNDRFFAVRPEGSVSTLKIQRTERGDSAVYLCASSPRTSGRAHEQFFGPGTRLTVL.

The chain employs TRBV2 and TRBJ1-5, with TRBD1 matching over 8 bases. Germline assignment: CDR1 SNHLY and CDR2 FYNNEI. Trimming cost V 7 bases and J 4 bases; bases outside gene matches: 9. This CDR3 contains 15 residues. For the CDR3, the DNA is TGTGCCAGCATGGGGACAGGTTTGAATAATCAGCCCCAGCATTTT. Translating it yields CASMGTGLNNQPQHF.

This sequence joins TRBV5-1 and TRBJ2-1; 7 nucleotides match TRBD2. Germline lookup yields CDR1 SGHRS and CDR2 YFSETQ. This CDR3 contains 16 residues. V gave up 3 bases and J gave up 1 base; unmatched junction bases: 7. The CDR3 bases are TGCGCCAGCAGCTCCTGGACTAGTAGTTCCTACAATGAGCAGTTCTTC. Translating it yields CASSSWTSSSYNEQFF.

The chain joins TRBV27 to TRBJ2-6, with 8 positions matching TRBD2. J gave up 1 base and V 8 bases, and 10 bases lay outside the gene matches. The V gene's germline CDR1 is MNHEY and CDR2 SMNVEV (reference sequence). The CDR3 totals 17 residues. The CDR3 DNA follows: TGTGCCAGCGGGGCGACTAGCGCGATATCTGGGGCCAACGTCCTGACTTTC. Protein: CASGATSAISGANVLTF.

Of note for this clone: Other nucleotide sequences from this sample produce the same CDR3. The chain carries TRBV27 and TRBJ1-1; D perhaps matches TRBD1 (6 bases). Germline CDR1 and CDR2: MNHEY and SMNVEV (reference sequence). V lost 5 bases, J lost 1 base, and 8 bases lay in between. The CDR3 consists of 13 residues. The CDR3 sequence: CASSPTGNTEAFF. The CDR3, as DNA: TGTGCCAGCAGTCCGACAGGGAACACTGAAGCTTTCTTT.

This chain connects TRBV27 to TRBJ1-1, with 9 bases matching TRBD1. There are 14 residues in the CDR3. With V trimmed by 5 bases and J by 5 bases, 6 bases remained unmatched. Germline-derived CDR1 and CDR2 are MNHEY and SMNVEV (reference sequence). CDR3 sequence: CASSAGTGFTEAFF. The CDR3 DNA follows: TGTGCCAGCAGTGCGGGGACAGGGTTTACTGAAGCTTTCTTT.

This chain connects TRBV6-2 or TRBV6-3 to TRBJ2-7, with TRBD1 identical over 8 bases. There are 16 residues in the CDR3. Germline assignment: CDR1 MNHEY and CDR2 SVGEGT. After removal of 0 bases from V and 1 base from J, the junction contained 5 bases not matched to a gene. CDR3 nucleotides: TGTGCCAGCAGTTACTCAGGCCAGGGGGCGTCCTACGAGCAGTACTTC. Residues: CASSYSGQGASYEQYF.

CDR3 coding DNA: TGTGCCAGCAGTGAAGTACGGAGCAATCAGCCCCAGCATTTT. Translated: CASSEVRSNQPQHF. This rearrangement joins TRBV25-1 to TRBJ1-5; no firm D call. This CDR3 comprises 14 residues. The germline V gene encodes CDR1 MGHDK and CDR2 SYGVNS. Trimming cost V 2 bases and J 1 base, with 6 bases left between them.

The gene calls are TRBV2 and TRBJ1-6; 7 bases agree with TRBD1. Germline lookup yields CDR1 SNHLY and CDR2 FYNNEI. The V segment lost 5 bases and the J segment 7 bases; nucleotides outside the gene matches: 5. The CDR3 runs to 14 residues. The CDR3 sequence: CASSSTGVNSPLHF. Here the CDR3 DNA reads TGTGCCAGCAGTAGCACAGGGGTAAATTCACCCCTCCACTTT. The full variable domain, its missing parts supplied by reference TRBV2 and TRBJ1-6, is EPEVTQTPSHQVTQMGQEVILRCVPISNHLYFYWYRQILGQKVEFLVSFYNNEISEKSEIFDDQFSVERPDGSNFTLKIRSTKLEDSAMYFCASSSTGVNSPLHFGNGTRLTVT.

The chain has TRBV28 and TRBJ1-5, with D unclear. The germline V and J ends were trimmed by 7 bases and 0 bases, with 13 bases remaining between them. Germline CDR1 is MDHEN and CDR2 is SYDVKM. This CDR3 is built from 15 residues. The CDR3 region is CASTHGRDSNQPQHF. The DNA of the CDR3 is TGTGCCAGCACCCACGGGAGGGATAGCAATCAGCCCCAGCATTTT.

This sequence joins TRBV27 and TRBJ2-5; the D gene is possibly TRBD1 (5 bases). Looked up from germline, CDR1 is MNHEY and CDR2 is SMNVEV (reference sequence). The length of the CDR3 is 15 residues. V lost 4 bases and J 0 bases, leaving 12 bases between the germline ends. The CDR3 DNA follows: TGTGCCAGCAGTTCATATACAGGTTACCAAGAGACCCAGTACTTC. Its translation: CASSSYTGYQETQYF.

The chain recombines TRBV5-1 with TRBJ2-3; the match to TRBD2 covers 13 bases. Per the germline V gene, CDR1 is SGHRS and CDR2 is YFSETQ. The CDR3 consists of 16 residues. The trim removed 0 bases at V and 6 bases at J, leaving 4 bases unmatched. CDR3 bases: TGCGCCAGCAGCTTGGGCGGACTAGCGGGAGTGGATACGCAGTATTTT. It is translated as CASSLGGLAGVDTQYF.

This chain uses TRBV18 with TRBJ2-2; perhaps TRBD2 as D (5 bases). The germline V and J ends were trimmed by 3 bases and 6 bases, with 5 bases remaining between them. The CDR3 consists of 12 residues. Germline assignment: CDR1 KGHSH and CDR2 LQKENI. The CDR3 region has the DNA TGTGCCAGCTCACCCGGGGCCGGGGAGCTGTTTTTT. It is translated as CASSPGAGELFF.

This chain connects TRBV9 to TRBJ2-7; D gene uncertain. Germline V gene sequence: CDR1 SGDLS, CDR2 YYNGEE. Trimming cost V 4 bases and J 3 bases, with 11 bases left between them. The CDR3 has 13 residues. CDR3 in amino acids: CASSFSPGYEQYF. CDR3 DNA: TGTGCCAGCAGCTTTTCCCCAGGCTACGAGCAGTACTTC.

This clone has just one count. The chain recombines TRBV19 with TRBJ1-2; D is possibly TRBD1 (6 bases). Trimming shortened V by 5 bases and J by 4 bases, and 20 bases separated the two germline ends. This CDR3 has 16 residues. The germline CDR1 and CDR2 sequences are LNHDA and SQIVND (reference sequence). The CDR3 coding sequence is TGTGCCAGTAGTGCCCGGACAGCCCCGCAGGTCTATGGCTACACCTTC. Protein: CASSARTAPQVYGYTF.

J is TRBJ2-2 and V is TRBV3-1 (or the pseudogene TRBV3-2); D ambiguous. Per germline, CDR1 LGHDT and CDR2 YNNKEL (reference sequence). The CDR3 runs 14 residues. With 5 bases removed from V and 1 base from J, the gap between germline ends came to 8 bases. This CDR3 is CASSSNRNTGELFF. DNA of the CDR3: TGTGCCAGCAGCTCTAACAGGAACACCGGGGAGCTGTTTTTT.

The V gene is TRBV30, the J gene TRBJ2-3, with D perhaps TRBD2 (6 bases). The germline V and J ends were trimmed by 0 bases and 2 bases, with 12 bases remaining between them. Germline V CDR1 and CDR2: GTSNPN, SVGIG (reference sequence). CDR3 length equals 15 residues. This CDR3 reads CAWSVRGGVTDTQYF. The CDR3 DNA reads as TGTGCCTGGAGTGTACGGGGCGGGGTCACAGATACGCAGTATTTT.

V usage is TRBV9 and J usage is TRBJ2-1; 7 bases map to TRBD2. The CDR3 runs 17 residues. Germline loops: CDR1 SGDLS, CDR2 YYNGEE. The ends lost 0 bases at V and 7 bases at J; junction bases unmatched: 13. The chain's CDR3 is CASSVDRAGWGWNEQFF. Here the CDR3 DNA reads TGTGCCAGCAGCGTAGACAGAGCGGGGTGGGGCTGGAATGAGCAGTTCTTC.

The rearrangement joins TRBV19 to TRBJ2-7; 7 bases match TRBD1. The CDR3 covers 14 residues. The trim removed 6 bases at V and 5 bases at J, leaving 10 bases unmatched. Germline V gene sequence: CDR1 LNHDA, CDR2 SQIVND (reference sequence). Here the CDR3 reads CASSRPGTVNEQYF. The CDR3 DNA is TGTGCCAGTAGCCGTCCCGGGACAGTGAACGAGCAGTACTTC.